This record looks at one T cell receptor beta chain sequence and its context. Its antigen is currently not known. The sample holds no much larger clone one base away, and base qualities are not on file. This specimen comes from a study of OX40 agonist ivuxolimab in advanced cancers. For context, the study as a whole: The costimulatory receptor OX40 (CD134) was targeted by ivuxolimab, a fully human IgG2 agonistic monoclonal antibody. Prior anti-PD-1, anti-PD-L1 or anti-CTLA-4 therapy was permitted, and 30% to 50% of dose-escalation patients had received checkpoint inhibitors. Intravenous ivuxolimab was administered to patients every 2 weeks at six dose levels: 0.01, 0.1, 0.3, 1.5, 3 and 10 mg/kg. Among the roughly 54 dose-escalation patients, roughly 20 had hepatocellular carcinoma, some 15 melanoma, 9 renal cell carcinoma and 9 head and neck cancer. A male proportion of under 85% and a mean age of about 60 years, ranging from about 23 to 79, were recorded for the dose-escalation cohort. Three dose-escalation patients achieved partial responses, one with hepatocellular carcinoma and two with cutaneous melanoma. Peripheral TCRbeta sequencing was intended to test whether TCR sequence diversity was altered and clonal T-cell expansion was caused by ivuxolimab. The paper describes the monotherapy dose-escalation part (N = 52 patients) of the phase I trial of ivuxolimab. General conclusions and limits of the study: Partial responders in the 0.1-3.0 mg/kg groups had among the lowest normalized peripheral clonal expansion, especially among CD8+ T cells. Low levels of normalized T-cell clonal expansion were also seen in some nonresponding patients. After ivuxolimab, CD8+ T cells had more expanded clones than CD4+ T cells on average. At doses of 0.1 to 3.0 mg/kg, clonal expansion of both CD4+ and CD8+ blood T cells was observed from baseline to week 6. The antigen specificity of the peripheral T cells that underwent clonal expansion was not determined.

V is cut by 5 bases and J by 7 bases, and the space between the germline ends is 23 bases. Looking up the germline V gene yields CDR1 SGHTA and CDR2 FQGNSA. The CDR3 runs 16 residues from the cysteine to the phenylalanine. Only the CDR3 DNA stays, 48 bases, in frame from base 1. To sequence the TCRbeta CDR3 region, genomic DNA was isolated from the sorted cells. The immunoSEQ Assay was used to sequence the TCRbeta CDR3 regions. Drawn from immuneACCESS, this table holds only the in-frame rearrangements with V and J called that TCRdb kept. Clones are partly lost; checked studies trace under half to an unresolved V gene and leave the rest unexplained. The sample contains about 70,000 clones, about nine tenths of them found a single time. The ten top clones hold over 2.5% of the sample. The trial excluded patients who had a history of autoimmune disease or who were on systemic immunosuppression. Peripheral blood for TCR sequencing was drawn from every dose cohort at baseline, at cycle 4 day 1 and at cycle 7 day 1. The samples were taken from a phase I, first-in-human, multicenter, open-label dose-escalation trial of ivuxolimab. The trial enrolled adults with locally advanced or metastatic head and neck squamous cell, hepatocellular, melanoma or renal cell carcinoma. Before TCR sequencing, CD4+ and CD8+ T cells were separately sorted from peripheral blood.

The receptor was isolated from an adult with an advanced solid tumor such as melanoma, head and neck, liver or kidney cancer. The source material was CD4+ or CD8+ T cells sorted from blood, sampled in a trial of the OX40 agonist ivuxolimab. The chain is encoded by TRBV7-2 joined to TRBJ1-1, and TRBD1 may be the D gene, going by 6 matching bases. The DNA sequence is as follows: TGTGCCAGCAGCCCCCGAACGGAGTTCTGGGGGCATGAAGCTTTCTTT. Translation gives CASSPRTEFWGHEAFF. This CDR3, with the reference TRBV7-2 and TRBJ1-1 proteins standing in past its ends, gives the full variable domain GAGVSQSPSNKVTEKGKDVELRCDPISGHTALYWYRQSLGQGLEFLIYFQGNSAPDKSGLPSDRFSAERTGGSVSTLTIQRTQQEDSAVYLCASSPRTEFWGHEAFFGQGTRLTVV.